The clone carrying this T cell receptor beta chain was picked up a small number of times. Generated by immunoSEQ multiplex PCR, the TCRdb table keeps only in-frame clones and is missing some. The table records roughly 380,000 clones, over 85% of them present only once. The CDR3 sequence is 13 residues long. Trimming shortened V by 5 bases and J by 0 bases, and 10 bases separated the two germline ends. From germline, CDR1 is SQVTM and CDR2 ANQGSEA. The data derive from a study of blood T cell repertoires in COVID-19. Patients in Seattle were enrolled during active infection, then followed longitudinally.

The TCR sequence derives from a woman aged 55-70 years with COVID-19, enrolled during active disease. The chain combines TRBV29-1 with TRBJ1-1; D is possibly TRBD1 (6 bases). The specimen was peripheral blood. The CDR3 DNA is TGCAGCGTTTACAGGGAGCTGAACACTGAAGCTTTCTTT. It yields the protein CSVYRELNTEAFF.